A single T cell receptor (beta chain) is shown here with its context. The target antigen is unknown. Naive CD8 populations comprised CD45RO-negative cells positively selected for CCR7, excluding terminally differentiated effector memory CD45RA+ cells. CDR3 length: 10 amino acids. Germline CDR1 SQVTM, CDR2 ANQGSEA. The V end was cut by 4 bases, the J end by 6 bases, with 7 bases between. The source of the sample is a study of shared clonotypes between healthy human individuals. Notes on the study in general: Few donors restricted represented genetic and exposure-history diversity.

TCRdb keeps only in-frame clones here, not all; method: immunoSEQ multiplex PCR. Of around 2,000,000 clones in the sample, about 95% are singletons; the top ten hold 0.85% to 1.2%. The chain employs TRBV29-1 and TRBJ2-7; D call uncertain. The clonotype was recovered from a man between 18 and 35 years old in good health. The sequenced sample was naive CD8+ T cells sorted from blood. The CDR3 region is CSVAEGEQYF. The CDR3 region has the DNA TGCAGCGTTGCAGAAGGCGAGCAGTACTTC.